This T cell receptor beta chain was observed in a study of T cells in women clearing cervical HPV infection. Study-level information: Case blood drawn at lesion detection; control blood after infection cleared. Whole-study findings and limits: A classifier using richness and V gene abundances reached an AUC of under 0.9. Controls had more TRBV6-7 (about 0.15%) than cases (about 0.11%).

HPV was found by MY09/MY11 PCR and dot-blot genotyping. The table came from immunoSEQ multiplex PCR; TCRdb's copy has only in-frame clones and leaves some out. The ten most abundant clones cover 3.7% of a sample with roughly 35,000 clones. Worth noting for this clone: The antigen is unknown. The CDR3 end is not reached by the read, which stops 3 residues before it; the germline J gene fills it in.

This CDR3 has 14 residues. V was clipped by 2 bases and J by 4 bases, with 12 bases between them. Per germline, CDR1 DFQATT and CDR2 SNEGSKA (reference sequence). Material: blood buffy coat. The sequence came from a woman between 18 and 69 years old with a cervical HPV16 infection that either progressed to CIN3+ or cleared (not recorded which). V is TRBV20-1 and J is TRBJ2-1; a possible D gene is TRBD1 (6 bases). The CDR3 region is CSARKGGLYNEQFF. Partial CDR3 DNA: TGCAGTGCTAGAAAAGGGGGTTTATACAATGAG.